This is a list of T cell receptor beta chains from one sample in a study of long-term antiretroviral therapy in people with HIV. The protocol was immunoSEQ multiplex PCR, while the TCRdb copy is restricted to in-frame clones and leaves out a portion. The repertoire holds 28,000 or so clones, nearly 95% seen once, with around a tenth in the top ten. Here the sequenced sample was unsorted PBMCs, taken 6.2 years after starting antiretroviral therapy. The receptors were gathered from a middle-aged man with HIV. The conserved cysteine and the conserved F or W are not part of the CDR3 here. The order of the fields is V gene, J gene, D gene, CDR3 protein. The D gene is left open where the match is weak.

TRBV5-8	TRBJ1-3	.	ASSLEGVRGNTIY
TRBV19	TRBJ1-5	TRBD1	ASSGGTVSNQPQH
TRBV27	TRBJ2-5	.	ASSLMDGSHETQY
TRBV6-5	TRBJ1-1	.	ASRPDGQKNTEAF
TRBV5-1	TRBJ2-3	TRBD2	ASSLTAGADTQY
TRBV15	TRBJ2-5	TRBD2	ATSSPFAGGAEETQY
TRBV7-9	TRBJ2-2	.	ASTPEANRGELF
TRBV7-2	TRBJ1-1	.	ASSLSGNTEAF
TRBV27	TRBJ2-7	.	ASSTGPLGEQY
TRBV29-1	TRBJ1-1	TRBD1	SGQDRGRMDTEAF
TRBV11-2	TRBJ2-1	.	ASSLAGQGWNNEQF
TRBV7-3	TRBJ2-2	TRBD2	ASSFPSGETNTGELF
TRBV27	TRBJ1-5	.	ASSLSANQPQH
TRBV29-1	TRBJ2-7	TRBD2	SATGTSGTTLYEQY
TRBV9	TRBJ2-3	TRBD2	ASSYSGLATDTQY
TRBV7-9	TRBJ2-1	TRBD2	ASSLGLADNEQF
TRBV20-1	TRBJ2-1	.	SARRAVGGF
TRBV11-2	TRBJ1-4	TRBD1	ASSSGQGSEKLF